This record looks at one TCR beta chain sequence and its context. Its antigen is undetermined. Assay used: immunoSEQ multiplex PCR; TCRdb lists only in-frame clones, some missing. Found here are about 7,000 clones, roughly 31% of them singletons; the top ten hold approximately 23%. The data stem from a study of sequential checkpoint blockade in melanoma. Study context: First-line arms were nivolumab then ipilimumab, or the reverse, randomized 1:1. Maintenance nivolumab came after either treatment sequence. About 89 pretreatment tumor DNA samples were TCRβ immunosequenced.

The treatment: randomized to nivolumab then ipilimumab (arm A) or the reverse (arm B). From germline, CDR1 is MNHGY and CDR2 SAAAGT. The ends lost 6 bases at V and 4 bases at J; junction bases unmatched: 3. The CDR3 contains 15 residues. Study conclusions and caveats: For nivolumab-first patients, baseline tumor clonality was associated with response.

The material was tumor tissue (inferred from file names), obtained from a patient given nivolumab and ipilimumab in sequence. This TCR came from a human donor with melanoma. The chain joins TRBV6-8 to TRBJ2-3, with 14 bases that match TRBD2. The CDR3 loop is CASRGTSGRSDTQYF. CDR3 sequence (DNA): TGTGCCAGCAGGGGGACTAGCGGGAGATCAGATACGCAGTATTTT.